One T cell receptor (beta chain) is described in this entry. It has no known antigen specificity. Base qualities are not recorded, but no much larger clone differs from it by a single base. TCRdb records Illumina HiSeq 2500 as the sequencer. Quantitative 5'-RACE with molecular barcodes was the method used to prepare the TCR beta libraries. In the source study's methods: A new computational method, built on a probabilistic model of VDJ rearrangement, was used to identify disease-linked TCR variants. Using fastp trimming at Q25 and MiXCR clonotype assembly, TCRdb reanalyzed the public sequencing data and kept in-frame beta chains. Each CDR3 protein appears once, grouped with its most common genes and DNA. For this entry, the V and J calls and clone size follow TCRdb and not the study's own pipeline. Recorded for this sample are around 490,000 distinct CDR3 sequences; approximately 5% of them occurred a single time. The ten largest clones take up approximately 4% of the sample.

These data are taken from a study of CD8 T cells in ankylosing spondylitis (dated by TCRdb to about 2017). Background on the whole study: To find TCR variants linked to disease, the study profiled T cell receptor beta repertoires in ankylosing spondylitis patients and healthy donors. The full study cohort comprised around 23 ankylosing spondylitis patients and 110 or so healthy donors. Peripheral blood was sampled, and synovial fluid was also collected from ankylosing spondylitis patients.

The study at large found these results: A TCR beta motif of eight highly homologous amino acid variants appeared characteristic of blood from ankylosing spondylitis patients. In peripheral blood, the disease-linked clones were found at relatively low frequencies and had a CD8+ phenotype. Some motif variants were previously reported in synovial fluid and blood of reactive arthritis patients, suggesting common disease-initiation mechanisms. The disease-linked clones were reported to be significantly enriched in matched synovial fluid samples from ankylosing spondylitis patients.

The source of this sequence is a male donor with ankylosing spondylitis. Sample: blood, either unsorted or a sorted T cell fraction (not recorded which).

The CDR3 has the sequence CASSVGPPSGRGCSYEQYF. The sequenced DNA: TGTGCCAGCAGCGTAGGACCCCCCTCTGGGCGGGGGTGCTCCTACGAGCAGTACTTC. This receptor chain uses TRBV3-1 and TRBJ2-7; TRBD2 lines up with 7 middle nucleotides. The germline V gene (reference sequence) specifies LGHDT as CDR1 and YNNKEL as CDR2. The CDR3 sequence holds 19 residues, the cysteine and phenylalanine included. Only the CDR3 portion is preserved as DNA: 57 bases, with reading frame beginning at the first base. Here V drops 5 bases and J drops 0 bases, and the junction holds 19 bases not matched to any gene.